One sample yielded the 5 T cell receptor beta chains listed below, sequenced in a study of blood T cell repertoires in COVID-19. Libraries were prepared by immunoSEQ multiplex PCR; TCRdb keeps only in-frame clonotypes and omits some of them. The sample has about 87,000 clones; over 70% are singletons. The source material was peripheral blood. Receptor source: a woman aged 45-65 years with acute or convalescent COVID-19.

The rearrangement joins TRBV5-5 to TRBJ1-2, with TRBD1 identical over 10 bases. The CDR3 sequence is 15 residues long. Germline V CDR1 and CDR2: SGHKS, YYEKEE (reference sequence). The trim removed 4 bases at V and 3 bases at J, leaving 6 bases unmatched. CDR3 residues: CASSRAGTGDYGYTF. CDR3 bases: TGTGCCAGCAGCCGAGCCGGGACAGGGGACTATGGCTACACCTTC.

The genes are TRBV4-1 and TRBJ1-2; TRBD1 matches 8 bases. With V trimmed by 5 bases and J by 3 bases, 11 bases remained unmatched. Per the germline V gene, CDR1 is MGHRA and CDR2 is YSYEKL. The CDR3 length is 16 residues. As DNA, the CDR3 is TGCGCCAGCAGCTCAATCCGAACAGGGGGGGACTATGGCTACACCTTC. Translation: CASSSIRTGGDYGYTF.

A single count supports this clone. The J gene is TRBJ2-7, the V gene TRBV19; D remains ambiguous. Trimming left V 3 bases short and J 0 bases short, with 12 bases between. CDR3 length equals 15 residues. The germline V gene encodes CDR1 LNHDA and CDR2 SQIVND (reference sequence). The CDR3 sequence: CASSILAWSSYEQYF. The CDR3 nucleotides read TGTGCCAGTAGTATCCTCGCATGGAGCTCCTACGAGCAGTACTTC.

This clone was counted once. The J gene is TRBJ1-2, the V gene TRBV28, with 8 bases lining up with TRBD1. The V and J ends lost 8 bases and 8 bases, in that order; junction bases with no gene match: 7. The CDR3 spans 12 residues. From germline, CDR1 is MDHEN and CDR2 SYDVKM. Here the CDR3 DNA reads TGTGCCAGCTCAGTTACAGGGGGGGGCTACACCTTC. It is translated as CASSVTGGGYTF.

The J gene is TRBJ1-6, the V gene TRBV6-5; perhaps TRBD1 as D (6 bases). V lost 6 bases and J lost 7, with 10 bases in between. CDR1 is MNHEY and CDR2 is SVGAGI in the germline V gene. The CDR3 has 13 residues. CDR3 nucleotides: TGTGCCAGCAGCCGGGACATGAATTCACCCCTCCACTTT. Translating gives CASSRDMNSPLHF.